The 21 T cell receptor beta chains presented below share a single source sample, sequenced in a study of Ad26.COV2.S vaccination and SARS-CoV-2 variants. The method was immunoSEQ multiplex PCR; TCRdb's version includes in-frame clones alone and lacks a portion of them. The sample lists about 350,000 clones, roughly 91% occurring once. The treatment was: over 15 received Ad26.COV2.S at low or high dose, single or two shots; several received placebo; per-sample allocation not given. Day 63 after the first vaccine or placebo injection was the time point for sampling. Sequenced material: peripheral blood, taken in a trial of Ad26.COV2.S vaccine versus placebo. Receptors originate from a person aged 18-60 years who received the Ad26.COV2.S COVID-19 vaccine or a placebo.

The V and J genes are TRBV27 and TRBJ2-2; tentative D call: TRBD2 (6 bases). Trimming left V 6 bases short and J 10 bases short, with 18 bases between. CDR3 length: 14 amino acids. Germline CDR1 and CDR2: MNHEY and SMNVEV (reference sequence). The CDR3, as DNA: TGTGCCAGCAGAGTTCGGGAGCCCGCCCCGGAGCTGTTTTTT. This translates into CASRVREPAPELFF.

This clone appeared once. DNA of the CDR3: TGTGCCAGCACCCAGTCAAGTGGACAGGGAATGTCTGAAGCTTTCTTT. Translated, it gives CASTQSSGQGMSEAFF. The gene calls are TRBV27 and TRBJ1-1, with TRBD1 matching 8 bases. The CDR3 contains 16 residues. J gave up 6 bases and V 7 bases, and 16 bases lay outside the gene matches. CDR1 is MNHEY, CDR2 SMNVEV, per germline (reference sequence).

This chain joins TRBV5-4 and TRBJ2-1, with TRBD2 matching over 9 bases. Germline-derived CDR1 and CDR2 are SGHNT and YYREEE (reference sequence). Trimming at V came to 2 bases and at J to 2 bases, leaving 5 bases not matched to a gene. The CDR3 is 16 amino acids. DNA for the CDR3: TGTGCCAGCAGCTTCTTTTTAGCGGGAGCCTACAATGAGCAGTTCTTC. Residues: CASSFFLAGAYNEQFF.

This clone has just a few counts. V is TRBV29-1 and J is TRBJ1-4; D possibly corresponds to TRBD1 (6 bases). V was clipped by 6 bases and J by 8 bases, with 16 bases between them. This CDR3 spans 13 amino acids. Germline-derived CDR1 and CDR2 are SQVTM and ANQGSEA. This chain's CDR3 is CSVTDRRGEKLFF. The CDR3 region has the DNA TGCAGCGTAACCGACAGGAGAGGGGAAAAACTGTTTTTT.

The CDR3 here is CASSLTPGGYYGYTF. The CDR3 region has the DNA TGTGCCAGCAGTCTTACTCCCGGTGGGTACTATGGCTACACCTTC. V and J are TRBV6-2 or TRBV6-3 and TRBJ1-2; D gene ambiguous. Germline V gene data show CDR1 as MNHEY and CDR2 as SVGEGT. V gave up 5 bases and J gave up 3 bases, with 16 bases separating them. The CDR3 extends over 15 amino acids.

The CDR3 DNA follows: TGTGCCAGCAGTGAAGTAGGGACAGGGATATATTTT. This sequence encodes CASSEVGTGIYF. The chain is built from TRBV6-1 and TRBJ1-3; 9 bases fit TRBD1. CDR1 and CDR2 (germline): MNHNS, SASEGT. With V trimmed by 1 base and J by 13 bases, 2 bases remained unmatched. The CDR3 consists of 12 residues.

The genes are TRBV19 and TRBJ1-4, with D uncertain. The CDR3 is 15 amino acids. Germline V gene data show CDR1 as LNHDA and CDR2 as SQIVND (reference sequence). V lost 5 bases and J lost 4, with 14 bases in between. In DNA, the CDR3 is TGTGCCAGTAGTCCACGACGGAGAAGTAATGAAAAACTGTTTTTT. As protein: CASSPRRRSNEKLFF.

V gene TRBV21-1 combines with J gene TRBJ2-1; TRBD2 is taken as the D call from the table, unchecked against the DNA. TRBV21-1 is reported as a pseudogene. The CDR3 totals 16 residues. The CDR3 region is CASSKDDSGRTDEQFF. Here the CDR3 DNA reads TGTGCCAGCAGCAAAGATGATAGCGGGAGAACGGATGAGCAGTTCTTC.

V usage is TRBV18 and J usage is TRBJ2-1; 8 bases agree with TRBD1. Germline lookup yields CDR1 KGHSH and CDR2 LQKENI. V lost 3 bases and J lost 7; bases outside the gene matches: 2. CDR3 length equals 13 residues. The CDR3 protein is CASSPHRGNEQFF. CDR3 coding DNA: TGTGCCAGCTCACCTCACAGGGGGAATGAGCAGTTCTTC.

The gene calls are TRBV6-5 and TRBJ2-2; TRBD2 agrees at 9 bases. Germline V lookup: CDR1 MNHEY, CDR2 SVGAGI. The junction had 5 bases not matched to a gene; V was cut back by 5 bases and J by 4 bases. There are 15 residues in the CDR3. This CDR3 reads CASSRGLAPTGELFF. The CDR3 DNA reads TGTGCCAGCAGTAGAGGACTAGCGCCCACCGGGGAGCTGTTTTTT.

The chain recombines TRBV5-4 with TRBJ2-3; D is undetermined. The CDR3 runs to 16 residues. The V end was cut by 0 bases, the J end by 2 bases, with 13 bases between. Germline CDR1 and CDR2: SGHNT and YYREEE (reference sequence). The CDR3, as DNA: TGTGCCAGCAGCTTGGTATCCGGCTCCGACACAGATACGCAGTATTTT. Protein: CASSLVSGSDTDTQYF.

The gene calls are TRBV7-8 and TRBJ2-6; maybe TRBD1 (5 bases). The V end was cut by 5 bases, the J end by 2 bases, with 13 bases between. From germline, CDR1 is SGHVS and CDR2 FQNEAQ. CDR3 length: 16 residues. CDR3 in amino acids: CASSPSGRAGANVLTF. For the CDR3, the DNA is TGTGCCAGCAGCCCTTCTGGCAGGGCTGGGGCCAACGTCCTGACTTTC.

The gene calls are TRBV5-6 and TRBJ2-1; D not resolved. Deletions cut 4 bases from V and 7 bases from J, with 9 bases between. This CDR3 spans 12 amino acids. The germline gives CDR1 SGHDT, CDR2 YYEEEE. CDR3 sequence reads: CASSGRKNEQFF. CDR3 coding DNA: TGTGCCAGCAGCGGGCGAAAGAATGAGCAGTTCTTC.

This chain uses TRBV5-5 with TRBJ1-2; 8 bases align to TRBD1. The V gene end was trimmed by 4 bases and the J gene end by 8 bases; junction bases not matched to a gene: 7. The germline V gene has CDR1 SGHKS and CDR2 YYEKEE (reference sequence). The CDR3 is 13 residues long. In DNA form, the CDR3 reads TGTGCCAGCAGCCCCCGACAGGGGCGAGGCTACACCTTC. This encodes CASSPRQGRGYTF.

This clone was detected once. The rearrangement links TRBV4-3 to TRBJ2-3; 9 positions agree with TRBD2. CDR3 length: 18 amino acids. V shed 0 bases, J shed 3 bases, and the junction held 10 bases outside the gene matches. From germline, CDR1 is LGHNA and CDR2 YSLEER. CDR3 coding DNA: TGCGCCAGCAGCCAAGAGGTTTCAGCGGGGGGTCGAACAGATACGCAGTATTTT. It codes for CASSQEVSAGGRTDTQYF.

This chain links TRBV7-8 with TRBJ1-1, with 7 bases identical to TRBD1. Per the germline V gene, CDR1 is SGHVS and CDR2 is FQNEAQ. The CDR3 extends over 12 amino acids. V trimming: 6 bases; J trimming: 5 bases; junction bases outside the gene matches: 3. CDR3 protein: CASRLGQTEAFF. The CDR3, as DNA: TGTGCCAGCAGATTGGGACAGACTGAAGCTTTCTTT.

This chain links TRBV29-1 with TRBJ2-2, with D tentatively TRBD2 (6 bases). Looked up from germline, CDR1 is SQVTM and CDR2 is ANQGSEA. With 6 bases removed from V and 3 bases from J, the gap between germline ends came to 14 bases. CDR3 length: 14 amino acids. The CDR3 sequence is CSVASSEYTGELFF. DNA of the CDR3: TGCAGCGTGGCCTCTAGCGAGTACACCGGGGAGCTGTTTTTT.

The V and J genes are TRBV7-9 and TRBJ2-1; TRBD1 matches 7 bases. The CDR3 has 16 residues. Germline V CDR1 and CDR2: SEHNR, FQNEAQ (reference sequence). With V trimmed by 2 bases and J by 3 bases, 7 bases remained unmatched. For the CDR3, the DNA is TGTGCCAGCAGCTTATCCCAGGGGGAAGGCTACAATGAGCAGTTCTTC. Residues: CASSLSQGEGYNEQFF.

This clone was counted only a few times. The chain uses TRBV5-1 and TRBJ1-6, with 9 bases lining up with TRBD1. The V gene's germline CDR1 is SGHRS and CDR2 YFSETQ. V lost 0 bases, J lost 7 bases, and 14 bases stayed unmatched. This CDR3 contains 19 residues. The CDR3 loop reads CASSLAGTGTGEINSPLHF. CDR3 DNA: TGCGCCAGCAGCTTGGCAGGGACAGGGACGGGTGAAATCAATTCACCCCTCCACTTT.

The chain carries TRBV3-1 (or the pseudogene TRBV3-2) and TRBJ2-1, with D perhaps TRBD2 (6 bases). V lost 2 bases to trimming and J lost 0 bases, with 14 bases between them. Germline V CDR1 and CDR2: LGHDT, YNNKEL (reference sequence). The CDR3 is 17 amino acids. The DNA of the CDR3 is TGTGCCAGCAGCCAAATGGCCCCGGGGGTCTCCTACAATGAGCAGTTCTTC. This sequence encodes CASSQMAPGVSYNEQFF.

The genes are TRBV7-6 and TRBJ1-6, with no clear D. Trimming left V 3 bases short and J 6 bases short, with 6 bases between. Germline V gives CDR1 SGHVS, CDR2 FNYEAQ. The CDR3 consists of 13 residues. The CDR3 bases are TGTGCCAGCAGCTTGGAGACTAATTCACCCCTCCACTTT. Amino acids: CASSLETNSPLHF.